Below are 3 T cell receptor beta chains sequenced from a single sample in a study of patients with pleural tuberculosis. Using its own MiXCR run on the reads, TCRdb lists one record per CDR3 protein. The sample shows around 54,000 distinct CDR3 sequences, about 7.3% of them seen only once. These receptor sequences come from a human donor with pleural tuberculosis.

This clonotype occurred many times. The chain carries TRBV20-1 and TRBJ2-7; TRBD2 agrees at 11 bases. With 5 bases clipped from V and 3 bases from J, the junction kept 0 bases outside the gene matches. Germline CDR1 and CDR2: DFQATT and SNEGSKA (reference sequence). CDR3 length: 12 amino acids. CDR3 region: CSAGTSGYEQYF. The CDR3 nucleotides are TGCAGTGCTGGGACTAGCGGCTACGAGCAGTACTTC.

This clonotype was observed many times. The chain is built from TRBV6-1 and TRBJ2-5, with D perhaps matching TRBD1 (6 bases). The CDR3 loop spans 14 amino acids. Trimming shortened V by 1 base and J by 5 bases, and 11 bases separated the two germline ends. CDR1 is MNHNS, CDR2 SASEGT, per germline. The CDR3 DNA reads TGTGCCAGCAGTGAAGGTCACAGGGCTGAGACCCAGTACTTC. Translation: CASSEGHRAETQYF.

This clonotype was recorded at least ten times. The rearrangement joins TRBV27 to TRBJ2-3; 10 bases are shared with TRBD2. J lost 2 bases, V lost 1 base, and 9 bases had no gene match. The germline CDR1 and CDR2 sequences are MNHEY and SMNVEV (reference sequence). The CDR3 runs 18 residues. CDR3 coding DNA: TGTGCCAGCAGTTTATACGGGCTAGCGGGAGCGTACACAGATACGCAGTATTTT. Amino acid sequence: CASSLYGLAGAYTDTQYF.